Sequencing of this T cell receptor beta chain was carried out in a study of OX40 agonist ivuxolimab in advanced cancers. Some clones are missing from TCRdb's copy, which holds only in-frame ones; the method was immunoSEQ multiplex PCR. This table holds about 35,000 clones, 92% found once. The CDR3 covers 14 residues. Trimming removed 4 bases from V and 4 bases from J, with 15 bases in between. The germline gives CDR1 SGHRS, CDR2 YFSETQ. Sequences were derived from CD4+ or CD8+ T cells sorted from blood, sampled in a trial of the OX40 agonist ivuxolimab. The chain couples TRBV5-1 to TRBJ2-7, with D perhaps given as TRBD1 or TRBD2 (6 bases each). The clonotype originates from an adult with an advanced solid tumor such as melanoma, head and neck, liver or kidney cancer. DNA of the CDR3: TGCGCCAGCAGCCTTCCGGGGGCCGGTTACGAGCAGTACTTC. Amino acid sequence: CASSLPGAGYEQYF. The whole variable domain, remainder taken from reference TRBV5-1 and TRBJ2-7, is KAGVTQTPRYLIKTRGQQVTLSCSPISGHRSVSWYQQTPGQGLQFLFEYFSETQRNKGNFPGRFSGRQFSNSRSEMNVSTLELGDSALYLCASSLPGAGYEQYFGPGTRLTVT.